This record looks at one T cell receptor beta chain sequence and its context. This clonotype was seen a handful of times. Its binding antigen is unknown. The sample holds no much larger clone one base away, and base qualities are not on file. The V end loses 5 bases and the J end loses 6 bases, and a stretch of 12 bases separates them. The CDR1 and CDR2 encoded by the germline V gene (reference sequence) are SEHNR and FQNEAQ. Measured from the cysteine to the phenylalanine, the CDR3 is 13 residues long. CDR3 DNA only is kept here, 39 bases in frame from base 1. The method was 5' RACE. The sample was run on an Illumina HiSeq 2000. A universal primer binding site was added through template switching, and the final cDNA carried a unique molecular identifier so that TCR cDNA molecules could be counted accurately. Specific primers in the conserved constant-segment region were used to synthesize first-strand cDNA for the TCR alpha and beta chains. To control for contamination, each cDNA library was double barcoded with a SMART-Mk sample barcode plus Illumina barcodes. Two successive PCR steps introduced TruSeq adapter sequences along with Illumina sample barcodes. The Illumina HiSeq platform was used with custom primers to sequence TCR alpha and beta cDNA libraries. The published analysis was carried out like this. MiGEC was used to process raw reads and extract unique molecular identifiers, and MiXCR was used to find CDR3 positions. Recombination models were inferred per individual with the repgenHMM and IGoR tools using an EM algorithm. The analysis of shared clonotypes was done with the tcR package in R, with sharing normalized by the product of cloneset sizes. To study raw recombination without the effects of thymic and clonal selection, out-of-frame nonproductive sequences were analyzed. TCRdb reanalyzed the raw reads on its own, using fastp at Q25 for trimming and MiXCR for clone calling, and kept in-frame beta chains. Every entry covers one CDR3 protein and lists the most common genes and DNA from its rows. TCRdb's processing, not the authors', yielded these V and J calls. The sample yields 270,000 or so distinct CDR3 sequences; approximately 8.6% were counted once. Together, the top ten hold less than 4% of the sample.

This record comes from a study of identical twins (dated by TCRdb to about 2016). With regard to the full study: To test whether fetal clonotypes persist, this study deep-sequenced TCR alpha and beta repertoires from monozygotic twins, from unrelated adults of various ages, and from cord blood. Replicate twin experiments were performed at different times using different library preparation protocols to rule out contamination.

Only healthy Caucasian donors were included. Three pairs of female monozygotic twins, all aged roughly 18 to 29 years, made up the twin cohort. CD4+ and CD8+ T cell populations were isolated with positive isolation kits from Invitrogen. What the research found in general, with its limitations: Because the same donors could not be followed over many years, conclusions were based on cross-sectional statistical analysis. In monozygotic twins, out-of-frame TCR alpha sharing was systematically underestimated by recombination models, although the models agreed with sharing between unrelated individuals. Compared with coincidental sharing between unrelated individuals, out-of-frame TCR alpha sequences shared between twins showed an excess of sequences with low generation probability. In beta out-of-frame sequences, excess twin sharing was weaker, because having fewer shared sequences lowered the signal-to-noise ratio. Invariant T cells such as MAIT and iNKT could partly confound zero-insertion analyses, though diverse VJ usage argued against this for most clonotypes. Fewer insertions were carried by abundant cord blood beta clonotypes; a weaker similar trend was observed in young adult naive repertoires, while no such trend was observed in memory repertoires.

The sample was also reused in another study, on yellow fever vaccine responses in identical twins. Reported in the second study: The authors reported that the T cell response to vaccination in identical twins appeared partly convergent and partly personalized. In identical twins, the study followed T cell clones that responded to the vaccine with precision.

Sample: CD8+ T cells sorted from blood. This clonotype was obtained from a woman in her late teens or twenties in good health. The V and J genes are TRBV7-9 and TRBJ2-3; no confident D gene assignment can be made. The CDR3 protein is CASSAPLLDTQYF. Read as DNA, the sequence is TGTGCCAGCAGCGCCCCCCTGTTGGATACGCAGTATTTT.